This T cell receptor (beta chain) was identified in a study of blood T cell repertoires in COVID-19 (dated by TCRdb to about 2020). Looking at the study overall: Samples from collaborators originated in the United States, Italy and Spain and spanned both the acute and convalescent phases of COVID-19. The material from the prospective study consisted of cDNA or gDNA derived from T cells, B-cell-depleted T cells, or PBMCs. Deeply sampled blood TCRbeta repertoires from subjects exposed to, actively infected with, or recovered from COVID-19 were included in the dataset. The repertoires were released in a freely available public database meant as a resource for research on the immune response to SARS-CoV-2. The samples were drawn from the first 160 participants of the ongoing ImmuneRACE study and from some 1,300 subjects provided by 6 global collaborators. Nearly every sample came with metadata listing a de-identified subject ID, COVID-19 status, age in years and sex. Where HLA class I and class II types were available, the types were taken from metadata supplied by the sample provider, not from assay-based typing.

Notes on this clone: Its antigen is still unknown. Per-nucleotide qualities are absent, and no much larger clonotype sits a single base away.

The immunoSEQ Assay, a bias-controlled multiplex PCR, was used to amplify TCRbeta CDR3 regions from genomic DNA. Under the source paper's analysis protocol: Within the assay, amplification of reference gene primers was used to estimate how many nucleated cells each sample contained. To quantify the absolute abundance of each unique TCRbeta CDR3 rearrangement, sequence reads were collapsed and filtered. For each sample, productive Simpson clonality was calculated by taking the square root of Simpson's diversity index across productive rearrangements. This is the immuneACCESS table as TCRdb keeps it, with only in-frame sequences that have V and J called. A part of the clones is gone; compared with another copy, unresolved V genes explain less than half, and the rest is unexplained. The V and J calls and clone size were taken over from that table, and D and trimming were inferred from the DNA. This sample is represented by 200,000 to 250,000 clones; 70% to 90% of them were singletons. The biggest ten clones account for 12% of the sample.

The CDR3, cysteine through phenylalanine, is 15 amino acids long. Kept here is only the CDR3 DNA, which spans 45 bases and is read in frame from base 1. V and J are trimmed by 5 bases and 0 bases, and the gene matches miss 7 bases of the junction. From the germline V gene, CDR1 is MGHDK and CDR2 is SYGVNS. The study at large found these results: Clinical and demographic metadata were provided uncurated, with the amount varying by source and participant.

Another Seattle source contributed samples from volunteer blood donors who had recovered from COVID-19. Whole blood was collected in K2EDTA tubes by collaborating institutions according to the institutions' own protocols. For TCRbeta analysis, collaborators shipped samples in one of three forms: frozen whole blood, isolated PBMCs, or DNA extracted from either of those sample types. The receptor's source is a woman under 30 who had recovered from COVID-19. The material sequenced was peripheral blood. Rearrangement joined TRBV25-1 to TRBJ2-7; TRBD1 aligns with 7 central bases. Read as DNA, the sequence is TGTGCCAGCAGTTTCGACAGGGAAATCTCCTACGAGCAGTACTTC. The encoded protein is CASSFDREISYEQYF.